The present TCR beta chain was sequenced within a study of radiotherapy plus CTLA-4 blockade in lung cancer. The wider study: Among enrolled patients, over 15% responded and around 30% achieved disease control. Findings and caveats of the study: Blood saw expansion of tumor-derived TCR clones after radiotherapy plus ipilimumab. Response, reportedly, was best predicted by interferon-beta along with early blood T cell clone dynamics.

The table lists this clone with a few counts. Its target is unknown. Trimming took 0 bases from V and 4 from J, leaving 16 bases between them. Per the germline V gene, CDR1 is SGDLS and CDR2 is YYNGEE. There are 16 residues in the CDR3. The repertoire was sequenced with immunoSEQ multiplex PCR; TCRdb's copy has only in-frame clones and lacks some. This table holds about 80,000 clones, around 78% found once. People whose metastatic non-small-cell lung cancer was chemo-refractory got focal radiation along with CTLA-4 blockade by ipilimumab. J is TRBJ1-2 and V is TRBV9, with D possibly matching TRBD1 (5 bases). This receptor was taken from a human donor with non-small cell lung cancer whose response to radiotherapy plus ipilimumab could not be evaluated. Some clones in this sample may be carry-over from other donors' samples. The source material was peripheral blood, sampled from a patient treated with radiotherapy plus ipilimumab. This CDR3 reads CASSVGQGGFIYGYTF. CDR3 DNA sequence: TGTGCCAGCAGCGTAGGGCAGGGAGGATTCATCTATGGCTACACCTTC.